Listed below are T cell receptor beta chains from one sample, sequenced in a study of T-cell reconstitution after alpha-beta-depleted transplantation in children. In TCRdb, the PCR reads were re-called with MiXCR into one record per CDR3 protein. The sample carries hundreds of thousands of distinct CDR3 sequences, under 12% recorded once. Here the sequenced sample was PBMCs from the stem cell graft donor, taken from the stem cell graft. The receptors derive from a human donor who donated a stem cell graft to a child with acute myeloid leukemia. Each CDR3 is given with its conserved first and last residue. D genes are given only for firm matches. Rows may omit the clone size; those that give it use once, few, many or a size class.

d_call	clone_size	j_call	cdr3_length	v_call	cdr3_nt	cdr3_aa
-	few	TRBJ2-4	14	TRBV7-2	TGTGCCAGCAGCTTAGCCAGGGTTGGAAACATTCAGTACTTC	CASSLARVGNIQYF
-	-	TRBJ2-7	13	TRBV7-9	TGTGCCAGCAGCTTAGACCACGCCTACGAGCAGTACTTC	CASSLDHAYEQYF
TRBD2	-	TRBJ2-5	15	TRBV5-1	TGCGCCAGCAGCTTGGAGGGACTAGTCAAGGGGGCCCAGTACTTC	CASSLEGLVKGAQYF
-	-	TRBJ2-5	15	TRBV20-1	TGCAGTGCTGCCCGTAGGGGGTCCCTGGAAAAGACCCAGTACTTC	CSAARRGSLEKTQYF
-	few	TRBJ2-1	15	TRBV6-2/TRBV6-3	TGTGCCAGCCGCGACGGGGGTGGCTCCTACAATGAGCAGTTCTTC	CASRDGGGSYNEQFF
TRBD1	few	TRBJ2-7	12	TRBV27	TGTGCCAGCCGGACAGGGACCGACGAGCAGTACTTC	CASRTGTDEQYF
TRBD2	few	TRBJ2-7	17	TRBV12-3/TRBV12-4	TGTGCCAGCAGTCCTAGTTGGACTAGCGGGAGTTCCTACGAGCAGTACTTC	CASSPSWTSGSSYEQYF
-	few	TRBJ2-7	13	TRBV2	TGTGCCAGCAGATCCGACGGTTCCTACGAGCAGTACTTC	CASRSDGSYEQYF
-	few	TRBJ2-7	13	TRBV27	TGTGCCAGCAGCCCCTTTAGAGGCGGCGAGCAGTACTTC	CASSPFRGGEQYF
-	-	TRBJ2-7	15	TRBV30	TGTGCCTGGAGCGACCCAGCGGTGAGCTCCTACGAGCAGTACTTC	CAWSDPAVSSYEQYF
-	-	TRBJ2-7	15	TRBV12-3/TRBV12-4	TGTGCCAGCAGATATCTCGGCGGCCGGGTGATTGAGCAGTACTTC	CASRYLGGRVIEQYF
TRBD2	-	TRBJ2-3	16	TRBV4-3	TGCGCCAGCAGCCAAGCAAGGGCGGGAGCCTGGGATACGCAGTATTTT	CASSQARAGAWDTQYF
-	few	TRBJ2-5	14	TRBV6-2/TRBV6-3	TGTGCCAGCAACCCAGGGGGTCGGGAGAGAACCCAGTACTTC	CASNPGGRERTQYF
TRBD2	many	TRBJ2-1	17	TRBV3-1	TGTGCCAGCAGCCCGCGACTAGCTAGCCACGACTACAATGAGCAGTTCTTC	CASSPRLASHDYNEQFF
-	few	TRBJ2-1	11	TRBV12-3/TRBV12-4	TGTGCCAGCAGTTTTACGTTGGACCAGTTCTTC	CASSFTLDQFF
-	many	TRBJ1-5	17	TRBV9	TGTGCCAGCAGCGTTGAGGCTAAGCGCAAGTCCAATCAGCCCCAGCATTTT	CASSVEAKRKSNQPQHF
-	few	TRBJ2-2	12	TRBV20-1	TGCAGTGCTAGCGGTGGTCCTGGGGAGCTGTTTTTT	CSASGGPGELFF
-	few	TRBJ1-6	15	TRBV5-4	TGTGCCAGCAGCTTGGGATCAGGGGCGAGTTCACCCCTCCACTTT	CASSLGSGASSPLHF
TRBD2	many	TRBJ2-1	15	TRBV14	TGTGCCAGCACCCGAGGACTAGCGGGACTCGATGAGCAGTTCTTC	CASTRGLAGLDEQFF
-	-	TRBJ2-3	14	TRBV5-1	TGCGCCAGCAGCCTCGGAGGGTACACAGATACGCAGTATTTT	CASSLGGYTDTQYF
TRBD1	few	TRBJ1-1	12	TRBV20-1	TGCAGTGCTAGCCGACAGGGCACTGAAGCTTTCTTT	CSASRQGTEAFF
-	few	TRBJ2-5	15	TRBV12-3/TRBV12-4	TGTGCCAGCAGGGCATCGGAATGGGCCCGGGAGACCCAGTACTTC	CASRASEWARETQYF
-	few	TRBJ2-7	13	TRBV4-2	TGTGCCAGCAGCCAAGATGTCGAGCGGGAGCAGTACTTC	CASSQDVEREQYF
-	-	TRBJ2-3	18	TRBV28	TGTGCCAGCAGTTTATGGGGCGCGGGGCCGAGGGATCGGGATACGCAGTATTTT	CASSLWGAGPRDRDTQYF
TRBD2	few	TRBJ2-7	16	TRBV27	TGTGCCAGCAGAAAATCGGCGGGAGAAGCTTCCTACGAGCAGTACTTC	CASRKSAGEASYEQYF
TRBD2	-	TRBJ2-7	16	TRBV28	TGTGCCAGCAGTTTATGGACTAGCGGGAGGTCCCACGAGCAGTACTTC	CASSLWTSGRSHEQYF
TRBD1	many	TRBJ1-6	15	TRBV4-3	TGCGCCAGCAGCCAAGTTGGGGGACAGGGGAAGCCCCTCCACTTT	CASSQVGGQGKPLHF
-	-	TRBJ2-1	14	TRBV7-2	TGTGCCAGCAGCTTTATACTGGCCCCCTCGGGGCAGTTCTTC	CASSFILAPSGQFF
TRBD1	-	TRBJ2-3	15	TRBV27	TGTGCCAGCAGTCTTGGACAGGGGCGGGGGGATACGCAGTATTTT	CASSLGQGRGDTQYF
-	many	TRBJ2-2	11	TRBV20-1	TGCAGTGCTACAGGGACCGGGGAGCTGTTTTTT	CSATGTGELFF
-	-	TRBJ1-3	14	TRBV11-2	TGTGCCAGCAGCTTCAGACACGGGGGAAACACCATATATTTT	CASSFRHGGNTIYF
TRBD2	few	TRBJ2-3	14	TRBV20-1	TGCAGTGCTTCGGGACTAGCGAAAGCAGATACGCAGTATTTT	CSASGLAKADTQYF
TRBD1	-	TRBJ1-2	12	TRBV28	TGTGCCAGCAGTTTGGACAGGGCTGGCTACACCTTC	CASSLDRAGYTF
TRBD1	many	TRBJ2-7	13	TRBV20-1	TGCAGTGCTTGGGACAGCCCTATCTACGAGCAGTACTTC	CSAWDSPIYEQYF
TRBD2	many	TRBJ2-3	15	TRBV7-2	TGTGCCAGCAGCCTAGCGGGAGGGATCACAGATACGCAGTATTTT	CASSLAGGITDTQYF
-	-	TRBJ2-1	14	TRBV6-5	TGTGCCAGCAGTTCCACGACAGGACACAATGAGCAGTTCTTC	CASSSTTGHNEQFF
-	few	TRBJ2-2	13	TRBV29-1	TGCAGCGTTCGGACAGTTTTGACCGGGGAGCTGTTTTTT	CSVRTVLTGELFF
-	many	TRBJ2-1	11	TRBV12-3/TRBV12-4	TGTGCCAGCAGCAACAGAAATGAGCAGTTCTTC	CASSNRNEQFF
TRBD2	few	TRBJ2-1	18	TRBV2	TGTGCCTGCAGTTTGGGGACTAGCGGGAGAGAGAACTATAATGAGCAGTTCTTC	CACSLGTSGRENYNEQFF
-	-	TRBJ2-3	18	TRBV7-8	TGTGCCAGCAGCTCCACCGGGGGTTCCTACTCTAGCACAGATACGCAGTATTTT	CASSSTGGSYSSTDTQYF
-	few	TRBJ1-5	14	TRBV20-1	TGCAGTGCTAGAGACGGACGGACAAATCAGCCCCAGCATTTT	CSARDGRTNQPQHF
-	many	TRBJ1-3	18	TRBV6-1	TGTGCCAGCAGTGCATCTTTCCAGGGATTTTTCCCCGGAAACACCATATATTTT	CASSASFQGFFPGNTIYF
-	-	TRBJ2-2	17	TRBV27	TGTGCCAGCAGACCTGACAGGCGCCCTTTGAACACCGGGGAGCTGTTTTTT	CASRPDRRPLNTGELFF
TRBD1	-	TRBJ1-5	16	TRBV12-3/TRBV12-4	TGTGCCAGCAGACGAGACCGGACAGGCATCAATCAGCCCCAGCATTTT	CASRRDRTGINQPQHF
-	many	TRBJ1-4	14	TRBV18	TGTGCCAGCTCACCCCGGTCCGGGGGTGAAAAACTGTTTTTT	CASSPRSGGEKLFF
TRBD1	few	TRBJ2-6	18	TRBV30	TGTGCCTGGAGACCCCAGGGGACAGGGTACCGGGGGGCCAACGTCCTGACTTTC	CAWRPQGTGYRGANVLTF
TRBD2	few	TRBJ2-2	17	TRBV20-1	TGCAGTGCTAGAGCCGGACTAGCGGCCTTCACCACCGGGGAGCTGTTTTTT	CSARAGLAAFTTGELFF